This TCR beta chain is drawn from a study of T cell responses to AZD1222 COVID-19 vaccine. Study findings and constraints: Nearly half of spike-specific TCRs reportedly go after variant regions that carry no mutations. Seropositive AZD1222 recipients at baseline numbered only five or six. Most donors were white British and more were female, and clonal diversity was possibly underestimated. The repertoires were collected only after the peak T cell response.

With regard to this clone: Its target is unknown.

Clones were sequenced by immunoSEQ multiplex PCR, and TCRdb holds only the in-frame ones, with some missing. The sample has roughly 100,000 clones; over 75% are singletons. V dropped 8 bases and J dropped 7; count of bases not matched to a gene: 16. Germline lookup yields CDR1 LNHNV and CDR2 YYDKDF (reference sequence). There are 15 residues in the CDR3. The clonotype originates from an adult in good health. Sequenced here: peripheral blood, sampled on day 0 of AZD1222 vaccination. The chain combines TRBV15 with TRBJ1-1; TRBD1 matches 7 bases. The CDR3, as DNA: TGTGCCACCGCGCCGGAGCCTACAGGGGAGGTTGAAGCTTTCTTT. This sequence encodes CATAPEPTGEVEAFF.